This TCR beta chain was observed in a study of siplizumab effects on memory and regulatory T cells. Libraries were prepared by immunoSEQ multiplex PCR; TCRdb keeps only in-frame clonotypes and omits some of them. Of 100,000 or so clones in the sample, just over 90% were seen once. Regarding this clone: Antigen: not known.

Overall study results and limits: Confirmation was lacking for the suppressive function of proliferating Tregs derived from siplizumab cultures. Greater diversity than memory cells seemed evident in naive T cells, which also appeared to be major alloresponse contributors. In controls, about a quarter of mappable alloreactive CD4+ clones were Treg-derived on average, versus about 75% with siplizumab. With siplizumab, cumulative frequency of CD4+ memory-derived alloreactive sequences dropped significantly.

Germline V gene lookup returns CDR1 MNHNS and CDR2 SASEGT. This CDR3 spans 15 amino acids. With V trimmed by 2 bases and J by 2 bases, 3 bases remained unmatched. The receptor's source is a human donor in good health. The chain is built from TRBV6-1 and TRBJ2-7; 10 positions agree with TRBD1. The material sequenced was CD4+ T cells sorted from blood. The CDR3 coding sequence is TGTGCCAGCAGTGAAATGGGACAGGGGACCTACGAGCAGTACTTC. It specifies CASSEMGQGTYEQYF.